This TCR beta chain is from a study of blood T cell repertoires in COVID-19. This clone was counted once. Profiling relied on immunoSEQ multiplex PCR, and the TCRdb table lists in-frame clones only, not all of them. The table shows around 50,000 clones, with around 90% occurring only once. This CDR3 region has 13 residues. CDR1 MNHEY and CDR2 SMNVEV come from the germline V gene (reference sequence). With 9 bases clipped from V and 5 bases from J, the junction kept 4 bases outside the gene matches. The chain joins TRBV27 to TRBJ2-1, with TRBD2 matching 10 bases. This TCR was recovered from a human donor in a cohort sampled during active COVID-19. The sequencing input was peripheral blood. CDR3 nucleotide sequence: TGTGCCAGTAGCGGGAGGATAAACAATGAGCAGTTCTTC. Translation: CASSGRINNEQFF.